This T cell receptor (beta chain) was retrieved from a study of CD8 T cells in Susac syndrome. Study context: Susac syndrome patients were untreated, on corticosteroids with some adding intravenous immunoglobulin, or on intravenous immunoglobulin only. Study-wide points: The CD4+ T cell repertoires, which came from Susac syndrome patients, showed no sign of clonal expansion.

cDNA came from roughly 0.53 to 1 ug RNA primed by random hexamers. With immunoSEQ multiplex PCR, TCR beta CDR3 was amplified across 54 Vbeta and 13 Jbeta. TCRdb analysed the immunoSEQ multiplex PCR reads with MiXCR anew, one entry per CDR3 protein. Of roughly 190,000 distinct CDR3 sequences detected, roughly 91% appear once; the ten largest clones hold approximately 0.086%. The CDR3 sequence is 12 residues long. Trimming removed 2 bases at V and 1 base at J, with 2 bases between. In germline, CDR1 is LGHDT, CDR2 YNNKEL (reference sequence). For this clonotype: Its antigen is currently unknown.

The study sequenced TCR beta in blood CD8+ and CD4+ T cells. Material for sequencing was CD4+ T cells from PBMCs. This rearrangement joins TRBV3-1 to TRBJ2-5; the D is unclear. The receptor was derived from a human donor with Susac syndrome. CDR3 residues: CASSQFQETQYF. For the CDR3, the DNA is TGTGCCAGCAGCCAATTCCAAGAGACCCAGTACTTC.